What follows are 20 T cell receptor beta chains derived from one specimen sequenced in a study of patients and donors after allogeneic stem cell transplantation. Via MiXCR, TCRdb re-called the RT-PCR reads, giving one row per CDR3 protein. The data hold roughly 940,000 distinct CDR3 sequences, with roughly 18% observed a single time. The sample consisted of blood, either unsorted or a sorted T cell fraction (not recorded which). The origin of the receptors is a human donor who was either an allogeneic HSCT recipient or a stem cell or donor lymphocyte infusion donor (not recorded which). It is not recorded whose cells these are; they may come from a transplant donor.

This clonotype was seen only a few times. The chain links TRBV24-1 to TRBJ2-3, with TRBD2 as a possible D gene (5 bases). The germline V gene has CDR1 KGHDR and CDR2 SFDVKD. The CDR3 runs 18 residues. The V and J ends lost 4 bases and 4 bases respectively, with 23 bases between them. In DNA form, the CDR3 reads TGTGCCACCAGTGACCCCGTGGGGAGCGGATTAGGGTCAGATACGCAGTATTTT. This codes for CATSDPVGSGLGSDTQYF.

The chain's CDR3 is CASSLGWAVTNYGYTF. As DNA, the CDR3 is TGTGCCAGCAGCTTGGGGTGGGCAGTAACGAACTATGGCTACACCTTC. This chain uses TRBV5-8 with TRBJ1-2; no reliable D call. The germline V gene has CDR1 SGHTS and CDR2 YDEGEE. The CDR3 covers 16 residues. With 0 bases removed from V and 2 bases from J, the gap between germline ends came to 14 bases. Complete variable domain (other parts from reference TRBV5-8 and TRBJ1-2): EAGVTQSPTHLIKTRGQQATLRCSPISGHTSVYWYQQALGLGLQFLLWYDEGEERNRGNFPPRFSGRQFPNYSSELNVNALELEDSALYLCASSLGWAVTNYGYTFGSGTRLTVV.

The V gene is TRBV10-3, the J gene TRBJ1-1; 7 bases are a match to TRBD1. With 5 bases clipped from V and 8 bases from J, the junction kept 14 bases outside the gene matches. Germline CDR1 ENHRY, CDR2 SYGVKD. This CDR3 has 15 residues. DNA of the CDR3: TGTGCCATCAGTATCCACCGGGACAGAGGCGGCGAAGCTTTCTTT. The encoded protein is CAISIHRDRGGEAFF.

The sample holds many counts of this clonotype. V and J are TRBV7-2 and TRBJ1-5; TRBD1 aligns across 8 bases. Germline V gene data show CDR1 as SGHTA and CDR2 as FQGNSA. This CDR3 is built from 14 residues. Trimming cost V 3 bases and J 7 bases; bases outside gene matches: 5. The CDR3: CASSLDRVDQPQHF. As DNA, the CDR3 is TGTGCCAGCAGCTTGGACAGGGTGGACCAGCCCCAGCATTTT.

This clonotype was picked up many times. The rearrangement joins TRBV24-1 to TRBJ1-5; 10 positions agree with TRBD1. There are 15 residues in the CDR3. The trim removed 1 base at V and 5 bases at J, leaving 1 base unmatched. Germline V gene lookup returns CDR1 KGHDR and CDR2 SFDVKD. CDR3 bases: TGTGCCACCAGTGATTTAGGGACAGGGGATCAGCCCCAGCATTTT. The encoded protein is CATSDLGTGDQPQHF.

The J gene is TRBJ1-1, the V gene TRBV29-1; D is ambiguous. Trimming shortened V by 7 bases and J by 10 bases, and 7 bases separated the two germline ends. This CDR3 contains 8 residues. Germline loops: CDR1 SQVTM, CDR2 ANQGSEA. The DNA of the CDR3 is TGCAGCGCGGAGGGAGCTTTCTTT. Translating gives CSAEGAFF.

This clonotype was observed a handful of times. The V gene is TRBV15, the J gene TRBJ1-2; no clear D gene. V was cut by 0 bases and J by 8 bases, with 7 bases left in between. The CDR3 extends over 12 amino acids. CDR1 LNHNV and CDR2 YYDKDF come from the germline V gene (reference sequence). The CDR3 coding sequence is TGTGCCACCAGCAGAGAGAAGGAGGGCTACACCTTC. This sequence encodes CATSREKEGYTF.

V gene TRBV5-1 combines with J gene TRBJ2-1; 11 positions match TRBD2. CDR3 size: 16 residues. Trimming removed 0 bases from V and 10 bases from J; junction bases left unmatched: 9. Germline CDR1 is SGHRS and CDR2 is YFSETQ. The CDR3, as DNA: TGCGCCAGCAGCTTGGTACTAGCGGGAGTATTTAGGGAGCAGTTCTTC. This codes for CASSLVLAGVFREQFF.

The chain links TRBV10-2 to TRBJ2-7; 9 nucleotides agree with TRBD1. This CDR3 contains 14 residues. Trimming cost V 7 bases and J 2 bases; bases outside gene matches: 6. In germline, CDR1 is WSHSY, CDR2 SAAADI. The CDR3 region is CASMGRDRAYEQYF. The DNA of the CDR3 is TGCGCCAGCATGGGGCGGGACAGGGCCTACGAGCAGTACTTC.

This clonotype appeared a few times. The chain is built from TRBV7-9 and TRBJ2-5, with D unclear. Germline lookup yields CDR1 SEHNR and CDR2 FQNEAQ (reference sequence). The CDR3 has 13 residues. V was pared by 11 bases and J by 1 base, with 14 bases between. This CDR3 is CACGEESQETQYF. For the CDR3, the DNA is TGTGCCTGCGGCGAGGAGAGCCAAGAGACCCAGTACTTC.

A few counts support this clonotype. The DNA of the CDR3 is TGTGCCAGCGGGGGCGGGGGGGAGACCCAGTACTTC. It specifies CASGGGGETQYF. V and J are TRBV12-3 or TRBV12-4 and TRBJ2-5; 8 nucleotides match TRBD2. This CDR3 contains 12 residues. The V segment lost 8 bases and the J segment 5 bases; nucleotides outside the gene matches: 4.

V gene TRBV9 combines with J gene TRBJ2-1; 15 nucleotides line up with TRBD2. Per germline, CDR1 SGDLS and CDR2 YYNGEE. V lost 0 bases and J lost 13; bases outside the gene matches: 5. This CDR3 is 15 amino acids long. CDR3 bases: TGTGCCAGCAGCGTAGGGGGGACTAGCGGGAGGTATCAGTTCTTC. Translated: CASSVGGTSGRYQFF.

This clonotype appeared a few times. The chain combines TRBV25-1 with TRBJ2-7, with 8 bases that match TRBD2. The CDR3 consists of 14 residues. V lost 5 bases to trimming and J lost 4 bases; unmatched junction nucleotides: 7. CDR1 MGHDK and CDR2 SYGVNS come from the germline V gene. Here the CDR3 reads CASSHSGGRYEQYF. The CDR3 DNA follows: TGTGCCAGCAGTCATTCGGGAGGGCGGTACGAGCAGTACTTC.

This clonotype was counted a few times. The CDR3 loop reads CASTEGNQPQHF. CDR3 nucleotides: TGTGCCAGTACAGAGGGGAATCAGCCCCAGCATTTT. V gene TRBV19 combines with J gene TRBJ1-5, with TRBD1 as a possible D gene (5 bases). CDR1 and CDR2 from the germline V gene are LNHDA and SQIVND (reference sequence). V was trimmed by 7 bases and J by 4 bases, leaving 8 bases between them. The CDR3 covers 12 residues.

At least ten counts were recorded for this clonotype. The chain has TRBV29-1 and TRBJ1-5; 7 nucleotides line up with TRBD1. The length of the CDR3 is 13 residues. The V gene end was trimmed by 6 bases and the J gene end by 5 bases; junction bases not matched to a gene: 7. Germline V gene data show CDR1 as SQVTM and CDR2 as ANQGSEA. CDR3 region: CSVSGQYDQPQHF. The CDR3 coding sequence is TGCAGCGTGTCGGGACAGTACGATCAGCCCCAGCATTTT.

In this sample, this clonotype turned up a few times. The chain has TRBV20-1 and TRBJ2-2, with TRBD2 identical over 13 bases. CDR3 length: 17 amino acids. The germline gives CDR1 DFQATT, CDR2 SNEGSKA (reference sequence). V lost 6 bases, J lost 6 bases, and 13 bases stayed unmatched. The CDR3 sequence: CSAPQQLLAGGPGELFF. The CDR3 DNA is TGCAGTGCCCCCCAACAGTTACTAGCGGGAGGGCCCGGGGAGCTGTTTTTT.

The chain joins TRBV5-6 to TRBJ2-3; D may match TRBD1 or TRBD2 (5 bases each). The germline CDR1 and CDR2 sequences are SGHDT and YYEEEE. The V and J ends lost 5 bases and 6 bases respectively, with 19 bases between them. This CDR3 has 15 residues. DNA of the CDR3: TGTGCCAGCAGTTCCGGGACCACCCGGACCGATACGCAGTATTTT. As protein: CASSSGTTRTDTQYF.

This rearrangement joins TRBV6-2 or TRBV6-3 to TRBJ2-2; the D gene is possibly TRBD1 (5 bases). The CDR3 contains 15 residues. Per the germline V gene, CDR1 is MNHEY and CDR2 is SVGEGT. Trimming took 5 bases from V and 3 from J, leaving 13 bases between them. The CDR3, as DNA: TGTGCCAGCAGTCCCCGGACACGAGACACCGGGGAGCTGTTTTTT. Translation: CASSPRTRDTGELFF.

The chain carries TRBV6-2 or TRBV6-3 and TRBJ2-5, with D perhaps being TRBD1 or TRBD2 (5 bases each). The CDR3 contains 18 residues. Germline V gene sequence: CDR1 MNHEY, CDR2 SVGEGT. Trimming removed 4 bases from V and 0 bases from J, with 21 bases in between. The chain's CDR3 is CASSFSRATGTDQETQYF. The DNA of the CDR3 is TGTGCCAGCAGTTTCAGCCGGGCCACCGGGACGGACCAAGAGACCCAGTACTTC.

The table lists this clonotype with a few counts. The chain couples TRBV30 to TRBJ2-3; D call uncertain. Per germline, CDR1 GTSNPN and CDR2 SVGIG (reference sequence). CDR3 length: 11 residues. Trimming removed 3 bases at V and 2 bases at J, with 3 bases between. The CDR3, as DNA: TGTGCCTGGAGGAACACAGATACGCAGTATTTT. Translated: CAWRNTDTQYF. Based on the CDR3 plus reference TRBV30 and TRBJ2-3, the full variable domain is SQTIHQWPATLVQPVGSPLSLECTVEGTSNPNLYWYRQAAGRGLQLLFYSVGIGQISSEVPQNLSASRPQDRQFILSSKKLLLSDSGFYLCAWRNTDTQYFGPGTRLTVL.